Following are 10 T cell receptor beta chains from one sample sequenced in a study of CD4 T cells in relation to SARS-CoV-2 and coronaviruses. CD4+ T cells from unexposed donors were obtained before the COVID-19 pandemic (2011-2018). The cells were cultured for roughly 11 days before CD4+ T cells were isolated. Only in-frame clones appear in the TCRdb table, and some are missing; sequencing was by immunoSEQ multiplex PCR. The data show 18,000 or so clones, about 72% seen once. No antigen is known for these receptors. The sequenced sample was CD4+ T cells from PBMCs, cultured in vitro. The receptor set was obtained from a human donor in good health.

The chain recombines TRBV12-5 with TRBJ2-2; D is uncertain. The CDR3 length is 11 residues. Trimming removed 6 bases from V and 8 bases from J, with 7 bases in between. Germline loops: CDR1 LGHNT, CDR2 FRNRAP. DNA for the CDR3: TGTGCTAGTGGCTTAGTAGGGGAGCTGTTTTTT. Its translation is CASGLVGELFF. The complete variable domain, with remaining parts taken from reference TRBV12-5 and TRBJ2-2, reads DARVTQTPRHKVTEMGQEVTMRCQPILGHNTVFWYRQTMMQGLELLAYFRNRAPLDDSGMPKDRFSAEMPDATLATLKIQPSEPRDSAVYFCASGLVGELFFGEGSRLTVL.

The chain couples TRBV3-1 (or the pseudogene TRBV3-2) to TRBJ1-2; 9 bases align to TRBD1. Trimming took 3 bases from V and 8 from J; bases not matched to a gene: 10. This CDR3 spans 15 amino acids. Germline V gene sequence: CDR1 LGHDT, CDR2 YNNKEL (reference sequence). CDR3 sequence: CASSQLGGQGGGYTF. The DNA for the CDR3 is TGTGCCAGCAGCCAGTTGGGGGGACAGGGAGGCGGCTACACCTTC.

The V gene is TRBV27, the J gene TRBJ2-5; maybe TRBD2 (5 bases). This CDR3 has 17 amino acids. Germline-derived CDR1 and CDR2 are MNHEY and SMNVEV (reference sequence). V gave up 0 bases and J gave up 0 bases, with 14 bases separating them. The CDR3 spells CASSLSKGADYQETQYF. For the CDR3, the DNA is TGTGCCAGCAGTTTATCGAAAGGAGCGGACTACCAAGAGACCCAGTACTTC.

The genes are TRBV5-1 and TRBJ1-3; D is possibly TRBD1 (6 bases). V lost 4 bases, J lost 4 bases, and 18 bases lay in between. The CDR3 extends over 16 amino acids. Germline CDR1 is SGHRS and CDR2 is YFSETQ. CDR3 in amino acids: CASSPFAGVTGNTIYF. The CDR3 DNA reads as TGCGCCAGCAGCCCATTCGCAGGGGTTACAGGAAACACCATATATTTT.

This clone was detected only a few times. The V gene is TRBV2, the J gene TRBJ1-1; D gene ambiguous. This CDR3 has 13 amino acids. Looked up from germline, CDR1 is SNHLY and CDR2 is FYNNEI. Trimming removed 4 bases from V and 12 bases from J, with 18 bases in between. In nucleotides, the CDR3 is TGTGCCAGCAGTGTTCGCCCCGACGCCCGTTCTTTCTTT. Its protein product is CASSVRPDARSFF.

CDR3 coding DNA: TGTGCCAGCAGCAGGGTCATGAACACTGAAGCTTTCTTT. This sequence encodes CASSRVMNTEAFF. The gene calls are TRBV6-5 and TRBJ1-1; D is possibly TRBD1 (5 bases). V lost 6 bases and J lost 0, with 8 bases in between. Germline V gene lookup returns CDR1 MNHEY and CDR2 SVGAGI. The CDR3 is 13 amino acids.

This clone appeared a single time. V is TRBV18 and J is TRBJ1-4; 7 bases are a match to TRBD1. The CDR3 covers 16 residues. The V segment lost 0 bases and the J segment 3 bases; nucleotides outside the gene matches: 4. CDR1 is KGHSH and CDR2 is LQKENI in the germline V gene. CDR3 bases: TGTGCCAGCTCACCACCTTCTCAGGGGGCTAATGAAAAACTGTTTTTT. It translates to CASSPPSQGANEKLFF.

This chain uses TRBV11-3 with TRBJ2-1; a possible D gene is TRBD1 (5 bases). This CDR3 is built from 12 residues. The germline V and J ends were trimmed by 2 bases and 9 bases, with 8 bases remaining between them. Germline loops: CDR1 SGHNT, CDR2 YENEEA. The CDR3 here is CASSLSGSEQFF. Written as DNA, the CDR3 is TGTGCCAGCAGCTTATCAGGGTCTGAGCAGTTCTTC.

The chain links TRBV30 to TRBJ2-7; 11 nucleotides match TRBD2. The germline V gene has CDR1 GTSNPN and CDR2 SVGIG (reference sequence). The CDR3 has 15 residues. Trimming took 4 bases from V and 7 from J; bases not matched to a gene: 12. CDR3: CAWNPGLADLWEQYF. The CDR3 nucleotides read TGTGCCTGGAATCCGGGACTAGCGGATCTTTGGGAGCAGTACTTC.

V gene TRBV2 combines with J gene TRBJ1-6; D is perhaps TRBD1 (6 bases). The CDR3 has 19 amino acids. Germline lookup yields CDR1 SNHLY and CDR2 FYNNEI. Trimming took off 1 base at V and 1 base at J, with 17 bases between the two ends. The CDR3 reads CASSEGPRGRGSYNSPLHF. In DNA, the CDR3 is TGTGCCAGCAGTGAAGGCCCCAGGGGAAGGGGGTCCTATAATTCACCCCTCCACTTT.